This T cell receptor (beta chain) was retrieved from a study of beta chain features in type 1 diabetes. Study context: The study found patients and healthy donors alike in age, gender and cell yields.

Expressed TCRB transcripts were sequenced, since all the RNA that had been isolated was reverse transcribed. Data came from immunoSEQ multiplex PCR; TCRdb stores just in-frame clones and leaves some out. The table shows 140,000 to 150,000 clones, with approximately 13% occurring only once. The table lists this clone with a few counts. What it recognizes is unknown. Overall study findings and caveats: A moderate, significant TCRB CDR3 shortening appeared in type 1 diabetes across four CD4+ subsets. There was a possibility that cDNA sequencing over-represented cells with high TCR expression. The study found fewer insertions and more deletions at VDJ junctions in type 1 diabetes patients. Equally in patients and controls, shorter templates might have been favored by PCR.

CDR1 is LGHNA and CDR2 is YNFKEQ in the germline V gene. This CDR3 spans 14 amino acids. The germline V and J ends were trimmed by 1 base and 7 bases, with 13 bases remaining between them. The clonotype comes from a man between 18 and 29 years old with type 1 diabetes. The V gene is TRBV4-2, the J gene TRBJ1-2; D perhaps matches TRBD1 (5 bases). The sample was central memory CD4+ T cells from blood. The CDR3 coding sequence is TGTGCCAGCAGCCAAGTCGGCAGGGATAGTGGCTACACCTTC. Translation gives CASSQVGRDSGYTF.